This TCR beta chain was documented in a study of human T cells and chemical hapten exposure. Study as a whole: Patients were given diphenylcyclopropenone on the scalp weekly across the roughly 25-week study.

The CDR3 consists of 11 residues. CDR1 ENHRY and CDR2 SYGVKD come from the germline V gene. The ends were cut back, 4 bases at V and 8 bases at J, with 8 bases in the middle. Time point specified: patch test 3, about 24 weeks after DPC sensitization. The treatment here: therapeutic diphenylcyclopropenone sensitization with weekly scalp DPC. TCRdb reprocessed the RACE reads with MiXCR, giving one entry per CDR3 protein. This table has some 110,000 distinct CDR3 sequences, around 11% appearing once. The chain couples TRBV10-3 to TRBJ1-2; the D gene is possibly TRBD1 (5 bases). The starting material was whole blood, obtained in connection with sensitization to the hapten diphenylcyclopropenone (DPC). The sequence was obtained from a woman aged 45-65 years with alopecia areata. Some clones in this sample may be carry-over from other donors' samples. Written as DNA, the CDR3 is TGTGCCATCAGTGCCGGGGACGGCTACACCTTC. Translation gives CAISAGDGYTF.